One sample yielded the 2 T cell receptor beta chains listed below, sequenced in a study of blood T cell repertoires in COVID-19. The table came from immunoSEQ multiplex PCR; TCRdb's copy has only in-frame clones and leaves some out. The data show a few hundred thousand clones, about 91% seen once. The sample was PBMCs or T cells enriched from blood (not recorded which). The receptors were gathered from a woman aged 40 to 50 with acute COVID-19.

The chain is built from TRBV3-1 (or the pseudogene TRBV3-2) and TRBJ1-4, with 7 positions matching TRBD1. The CDR3 runs 16 residues. Germline CDR1 is LGHDT and CDR2 is YNNKEL (reference sequence). V was pared by 4 bases and J by 3 bases, with 8 bases of the junction left unmatched. The CDR3 sequence: CASSRASTGPNEKLFF. In nucleotides, the CDR3 is TGTGCCAGCAGCCGGGCATCGACAGGGCCTAATGAAAAACTGTTTTTT.

The rearrangement uses TRBV11-2 and TRBJ1-4, with D maybe TRBD1 (6 bases). The V gene lost 0 bases and the J gene lost 8 bases, with 19 bases spanning the gap. CDR3 length: 17 residues. The germline gives CDR1 SGHAT, CDR2 FQNNGV. DNA for the CDR3: TGTGCCAGCAGCTTAGAAGGAAGGGGGGGATTCGGCGAAAAACTGTTTTTT. Protein product: CASSLEGRGGFGEKLFF.